This T cell receptor (beta chain) was found in a study of blood T cell repertoires in COVID-19. The overall study: The United States, Italy and Spain were the sources of the acute and convalescent COVID-19 samples.

The CDR3 is 15 residues long. Produced via immunoSEQ multiplex PCR; TCRdb's table is partial and in-frame only. The sample has 100,000 to 150,000 clones; roughly 90% are singletons. The clonotype was recovered from a man between 50 and 59 years old with acute or convalescent COVID-19. This chain uses TRBV21-1 with TRBJ2-7; TRBD2, the table's D call, lacks a check against the DNA. TRBV21-1 is shown as a pseudogene. Specimen: peripheral blood. In DNA form, the CDR3 reads TGTGCCAGCAGCAAAGATCACTCCGGTGTCTGCGAGCAGTACTTC. It codes for CASSKDHSGVCEQYF.